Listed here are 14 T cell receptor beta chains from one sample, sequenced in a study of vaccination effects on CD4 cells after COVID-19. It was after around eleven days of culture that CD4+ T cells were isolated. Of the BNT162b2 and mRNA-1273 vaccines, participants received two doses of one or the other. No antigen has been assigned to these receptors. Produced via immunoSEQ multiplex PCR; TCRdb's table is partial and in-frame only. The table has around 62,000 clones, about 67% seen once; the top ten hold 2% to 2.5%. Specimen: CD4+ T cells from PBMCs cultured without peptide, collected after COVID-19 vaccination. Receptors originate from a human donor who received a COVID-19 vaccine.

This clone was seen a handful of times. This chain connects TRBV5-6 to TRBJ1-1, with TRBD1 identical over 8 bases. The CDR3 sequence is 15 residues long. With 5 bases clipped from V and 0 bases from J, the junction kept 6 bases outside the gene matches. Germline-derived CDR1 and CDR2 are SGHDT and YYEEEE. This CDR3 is CASSRSGGLNTEAFF. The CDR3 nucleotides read TGTGCCAGCAGTCGTTCAGGGGGCCTGAACACTGAAGCTTTCTTT.

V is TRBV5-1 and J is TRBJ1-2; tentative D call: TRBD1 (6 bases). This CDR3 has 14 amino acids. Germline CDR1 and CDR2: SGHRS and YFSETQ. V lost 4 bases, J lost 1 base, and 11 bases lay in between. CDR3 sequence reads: CASSREGVNYGYTF. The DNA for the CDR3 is TGCGCCAGCAGCCGGGAGGGGGTTAACTATGGCTACACCTTC.

CDR3 loop: CASKVGKIAISPQHF. The CDR3 region has the DNA TGTGCCAGTAAGGTAGGGAAAATAGCAATCAGCCCCCAGCATTTT. The V gene is TRBV19, the J gene TRBJ1-5; D is undetermined. The CDR3 length is 15 residues. Deletions cut 7 bases from V and 10 bases from J, with 23 bases between. Germline CDR1 and CDR2: LNHDA and SQIVND (reference sequence). The full variable domain, its missing parts supplied by reference TRBV19 and TRBJ1-5, is DGGITQSPKYLFRKEGQNVTLSCEQNLNHDAMYWYRQDPGQGLRLIYYSQIVNDFQKGDIAEGYSVSREKKESFPLTVTSAQKNPTAFYLCASKVGKIAISPQHFGDGTRLSIL.

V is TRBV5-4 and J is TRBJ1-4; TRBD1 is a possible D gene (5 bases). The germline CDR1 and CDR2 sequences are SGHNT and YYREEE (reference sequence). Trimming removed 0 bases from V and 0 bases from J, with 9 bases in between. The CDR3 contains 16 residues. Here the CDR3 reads CASSLGGDSTNEKLFF. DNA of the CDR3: TGTGCCAGCAGCTTGGGAGGGGATTCAACTAATGAAAAACTGTTTTTT. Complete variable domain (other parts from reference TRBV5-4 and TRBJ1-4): ETGVTQSPTHLIKTRGQQVTLRCSSQSGHNTVSWYQQALGQGPQFIFQYYREEENGRGNFPPRFSGLQFPNYSSELNVNALELDDSALYLCASSLGGDSTNEKLFFGSGTQLSVL.

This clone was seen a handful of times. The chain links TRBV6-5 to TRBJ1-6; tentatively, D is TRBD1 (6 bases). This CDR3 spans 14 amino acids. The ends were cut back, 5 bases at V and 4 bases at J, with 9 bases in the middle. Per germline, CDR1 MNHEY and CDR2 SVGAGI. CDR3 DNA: TGTGCCAGCAGTAAACAGGGTTATAATTCACCCCTCCACTTT. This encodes CASSKQGYNSPLHF.

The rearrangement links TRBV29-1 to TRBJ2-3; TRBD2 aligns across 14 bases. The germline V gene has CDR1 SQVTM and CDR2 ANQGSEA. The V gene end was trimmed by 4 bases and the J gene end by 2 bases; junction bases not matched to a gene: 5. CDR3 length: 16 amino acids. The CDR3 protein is CSVGPGLAGATDTQYF. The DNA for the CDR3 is TGCAGCGTTGGCCCGGGACTAGCGGGGGCCACAGATACGCAGTATTTT.

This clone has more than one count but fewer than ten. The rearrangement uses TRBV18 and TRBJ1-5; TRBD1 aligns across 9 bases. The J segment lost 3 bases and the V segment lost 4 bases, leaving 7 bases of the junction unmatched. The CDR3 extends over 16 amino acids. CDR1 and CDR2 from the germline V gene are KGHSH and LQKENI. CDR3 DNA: TGTGCCAGCTCACGACAGGGGGTGAACGACAATCAGCCCCAGCATTTT. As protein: CASSRQGVNDNQPQHF.

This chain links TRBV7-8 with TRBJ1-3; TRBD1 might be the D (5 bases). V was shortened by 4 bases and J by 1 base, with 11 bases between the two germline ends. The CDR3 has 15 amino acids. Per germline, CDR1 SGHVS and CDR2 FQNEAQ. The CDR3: CASSSIPGSGNTIYF. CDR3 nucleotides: TGTGCCAGCAGCTCCATTCCAGGGTCTGGAAACACCATATATTTT.

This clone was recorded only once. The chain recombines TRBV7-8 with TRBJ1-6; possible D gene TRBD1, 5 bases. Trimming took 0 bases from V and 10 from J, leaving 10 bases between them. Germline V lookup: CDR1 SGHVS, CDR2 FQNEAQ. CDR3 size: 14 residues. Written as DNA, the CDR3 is TGTGCCAGCAGCTTAGCCTATGGGGGATCACCCCTCCACTTT. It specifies CASSLAYGGSPLHF.

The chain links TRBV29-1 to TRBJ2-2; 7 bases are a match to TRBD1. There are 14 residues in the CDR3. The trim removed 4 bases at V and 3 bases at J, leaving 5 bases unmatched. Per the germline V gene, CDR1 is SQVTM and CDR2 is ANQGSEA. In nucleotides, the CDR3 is TGCAGCGTTGCCGGGACAGCCGACACCGGGGAGCTGTTTTTT. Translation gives CSVAGTADTGELFF.

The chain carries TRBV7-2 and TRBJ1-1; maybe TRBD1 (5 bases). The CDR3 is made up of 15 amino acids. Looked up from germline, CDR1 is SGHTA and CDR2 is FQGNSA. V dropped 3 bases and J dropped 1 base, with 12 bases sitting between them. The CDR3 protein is CASSLFHQGNTEAFF. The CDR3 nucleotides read TGTGCCAGCAGCTTGTTTCATCAGGGGAACACTGAAGCTTTCTTT.

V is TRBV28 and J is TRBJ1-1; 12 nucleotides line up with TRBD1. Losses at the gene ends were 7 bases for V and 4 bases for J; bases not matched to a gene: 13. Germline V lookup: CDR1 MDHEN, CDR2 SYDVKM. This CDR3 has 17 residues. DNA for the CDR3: TGTGCCAGCACCAGCCCCGGGACAGGGGGCTTGAGCACTGAAGCTTTCTTT. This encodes CASTSPGTGGLSTEAFF.

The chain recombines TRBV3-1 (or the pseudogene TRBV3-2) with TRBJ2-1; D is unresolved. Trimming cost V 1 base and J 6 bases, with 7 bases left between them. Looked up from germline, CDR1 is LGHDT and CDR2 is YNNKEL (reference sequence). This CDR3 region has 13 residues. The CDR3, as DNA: TGTGCCAGCAGCCAAGTTACCCCCAATGAGCAGTTCTTC. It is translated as CASSQVTPNEQFF.

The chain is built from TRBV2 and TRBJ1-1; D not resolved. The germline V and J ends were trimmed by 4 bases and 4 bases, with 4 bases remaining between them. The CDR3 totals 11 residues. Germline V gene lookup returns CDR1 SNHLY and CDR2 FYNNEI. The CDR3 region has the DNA TGTGCCAGCAGTGCGCCCACTGAAGCTTTCTTT. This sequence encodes CASSAPTEAFF.